This TCR beta chain was captured in a study of T-cell memory formation after mild COVID-19. The study, taken as a whole, reports: Among clones contracting day 15 to 85, CD4/CD8 was balanced, whereas later expanders leaned CD4+. The study found contracting CD4+ clones mainly in CM and EM and contracting CD8+ clones in EMRA. Pre-infection memory showed some responding clones, and this suggested that cross-reactive memory joined.

Notes on this clonotype: Its target is not known.

One entry per CDR3 protein results from TCRdb running MiXCR on the 5' RACE reads. Altogether around 150,000 distinct CDR3 sequences are present, roughly 10% being singletons, with the ten largest covering roughly 3.8%. Germline lookup yields CDR1 MGHRA and CDR2 YSYEKL. This CDR3 has 16 amino acids. The ends lost 4 bases at V and 5 bases at J; junction bases unmatched: 6. Sequenced sample: PBMCs or a T cell subset sorted from them (not recorded which). J is TRBJ1-5 and V is TRBV4-1; TRBD1 aligns across 12 bases. The receptor comes from a man aged 18 to 30 who had mild COVID-19 (a few samples of this study predate the infection). Cell type and time point are not known. The CDR3 region has the DNA TGCGCCAGCAGCCGGAAGGGACAGGGGGCCGATCAGCCCCAGCATTTT. Translating it yields CASSRKGQGADQPQHF.